This T cell receptor beta chain came from a study of beta chain features in type 1 diabetes. In this sample, this clone turned up a few times. This same CDR3 is encoded by further DNA sequences in the sample. V gave up 2 bases and J gave up 4 bases, with 6 bases separating them. Per germline, CDR1 SEHNR and CDR2 FQNEAQ (reference sequence). CDR3 size: 13 residues. The sequenced template was cDNA made from the entire isolated RNA. This table comes from immunoSEQ multiplex PCR, and its TCRdb copy is limited to in-frame clones, with some not included. The sample includes hundreds of thousands of clones, around 15% of them seen just once. A heparinised blood draw that averaged about 100 mL was obtained once from each donor.

Source material: naive CD4+ T cells from blood. The chain couples TRBV7-9 to TRBJ1-5; tentative D call: TRBD1 (6 bases). This TCR came from a young man in good health. The CDR3 nucleotides are TGTGCCAGCAGCTTAAGGGGGAATCAGCCCCAGCATTTT. Residues: CASSLRGNQPQHF.